What follows are 16 T cell receptor beta chains derived from one specimen sequenced in a study of blood T cell repertoires in COVID-19. TCRdb's table, derived via immunoSEQ multiplex PCR, lists solely in-frame clones and lacks some. The table includes 150,000 to 180,000 clones, around 78% detected once. Sequences were obtained from peripheral blood. These receptors came from a man at least 80 years old with acute or convalescent COVID-19.

The chain joins TRBV14 to TRBJ1-2; 7 nucleotides agree with TRBD1. In germline, CDR1 is SGHDN, CDR2 FVKESK. V was pared by 2 bases and J by 5 bases, with 20 bases of the junction left unmatched. The CDR3 has 19 amino acids. The DNA for the CDR3 is TGTGCCAGCAGCCAAAAAAGGGCTCGGACAGGCCTGAGGTTTTATGGCTACACCTTC. It encodes CASSQKRARTGLRFYGYTF.

This sequence joins TRBV19 and TRBJ2-1; 7 nucleotides align to TRBD1. The germline CDR1 and CDR2 sequences are LNHDA and SQIVND (reference sequence). The CDR3 spans 15 residues. J lost 0 bases, V lost 4 bases, and 3 bases had no gene match. The DNA for the CDR3 is TGTGCCAGTAGTAAGGGGGCGAACTCCTACAATGAGCAGTTCTTC. Its protein product is CASSKGANSYNEQFF.

The CDR3 bases are TGTGCCAGCTCCACCACTAGGGTTGGCGAGCAGTACTTC. This encodes CASSTTRVGEQYF. The rearrangement uses TRBV18 and TRBJ2-7; maybe TRBD2 (5 bases). The CDR3 extends over 13 amino acids. The germline CDR1 and CDR2 sequences are KGHSH and LQKENI. Trimming pared 6 bases from V and 6 bases from J, leaving 15 bases between.

This chain uses TRBV2 with TRBJ1-1; no definite D call. The CDR3 spans 14 residues. V was pared by 4 bases and J by 4 bases, with 13 bases between. Germline V gene sequence: CDR1 SNHLY, CDR2 FYNNEI. CDR3 in amino acids: CASSVSDSGTEAFF. The CDR3 DNA sequence: TGTGCCAGCAGTGTTTCAGATTCGGGCACTGAAGCTTTCTTT.

This sequence joins TRBV28 and TRBJ1-1, with D uncertain. Germline V CDR1 and CDR2: MDHEN, SYDVKM. CDR3 size: 12 residues. V lost 3 bases, J lost 10 bases, and 12 bases lay in between. The CDR3 DNA reads as TGTGCCAGCAGTTTGGAGAGGCGGGGAGCTTTCTTT. It specifies CASSLERRGAFF.

This clone turned up a few times. The rearrangement links TRBV19 to TRBJ2-1; 9 bases are a match to TRBD2. This CDR3 region has 16 residues. The J segment lost 7 bases and the V segment lost 7 bases, leaving 14 bases of the junction unmatched. The germline V gene encodes CDR1 LNHDA and CDR2 SQIVND (reference sequence). The CDR3 here is CASTSMGLAGSNEQFF. In nucleotides, the CDR3 is TGTGCCAGTACCTCGATGGGTCTAGCGGGGTCGAATGAGCAGTTCTTC. The full variable domain, its missing parts supplied by reference TRBV19 and TRBJ2-1, is DGGITQSPKYLFRKEGQNVTLSCEQNLNHDAMYWYRQDPGQGLRLIYYSQIVNDFQKGDIAEGYSVSREKKESFPLTVTSAQKNPTAFYLCASTSMGLAGSNEQFFGPGTRLTVL.

The chain has TRBV13 and TRBJ2-7; TRBD1 matches at 8 bases. Germline V gene sequence: CDR1 PRHDT, CDR2 FYEKMQ (reference sequence). The CDR3 runs 15 residues. Trimming cost V 1 base and J 3 bases; bases outside gene matches: 5. CDR3 sequence: CASSLVVGQGYEQYF. The CDR3 DNA reads TGTGCCAGCAGCTTAGTAGTCGGACAGGGCTACGAGCAGTACTTC.

V gene TRBV7-2 combines with J gene TRBJ1-6; D is unresolved. Germline V gene data show CDR1 as SGHTA and CDR2 as FQGNSA. The CDR3 spans 14 residues. The V and J ends lost 3 bases and 4 bases respectively, with 7 bases between them. The chain's CDR3 is CASSLGAYNSPLHF. As DNA, the CDR3 is TGTGCCAGCAGCTTGGGAGCTTATAATTCACCCCTCCACTTT.

This chain uses TRBV5-1 with TRBJ2-3; 10 bases align to TRBD2. This CDR3 is built from 17 residues. The V gene end was trimmed by 3 bases and the J gene end by 1 base; junction bases not matched to a gene: 8. Germline CDR1 SGHRS, CDR2 YFSETQ. Here the CDR3 reads CASSSGRTSGGTDTQYF. The CDR3 nucleotides read TGCGCCAGCAGCTCCGGACGGACTAGCGGAGGCACAGATACGCAGTATTTT.

This chain uses TRBV19 with TRBJ1-5, with 9 bases identical to TRBD1. Germline trimming cut 6 bases from V and 7 bases from J; bases unmatched to any gene: 10. The V gene's germline CDR1 is LNHDA and CDR2 SQIVND (reference sequence). CDR3 size: 15 residues. The chain's CDR3 is CASRAPGQGSQPQHF. The DNA for the CDR3 is TGTGCCAGTAGAGCCCCGGGACAGGGAAGCCAGCCCCAGCATTTT. Based on the CDR3 plus reference TRBV19 and TRBJ1-5, the full variable domain is DGGITQSPKYLFRKEGQNVTLSCEQNLNHDAMYWYRQDPGQGLRLIYYSQIVNDFQKGDIAEGYSVSREKKESFPLTVTSAQKNPTAFYLCASRAPGQGSQPQHFGDGTRLSIL.

The chain combines TRBV9 with TRBJ2-1; a possible D gene is TRBD1 (5 bases). Germline V CDR1 and CDR2: SGDLS, YYNGEE. V lost 4 bases and J lost 0, with 8 bases in between. The CDR3 length is 14 residues. CDR3: CASSRQSSYNEQFF. The DNA of the CDR3 is TGTGCCAGCAGCCGACAGAGCTCCTACAATGAGCAGTTCTTC.

J is TRBJ1-1 and V is TRBV19; TRBD1 matches 7 bases. The V segment lost 6 bases and the J segment 6 bases; nucleotides outside the gene matches: 13. The length of the CDR3 is 15 residues. CDR1 LNHDA and CDR2 SQIVND come from the germline V gene (reference sequence). In DNA form, the CDR3 reads TGTGCCAGTAGCCCCATCCAGGGACAGTTTGCTGAAGCTTTCTTT. Translation gives CASSPIQGQFAEAFF.

This chain uses TRBV6-5 with TRBJ2-5; 9 nucleotides line up with TRBD2. V lost 5 bases, J lost 4 bases, and 5 bases stayed unmatched. Per the germline V gene, CDR1 is MNHEY and CDR2 is SVGAGI. This CDR3 has 14 residues. CDR3 residues: CASSRGRGGETQYF. The CDR3, as DNA: TGTGCCAGCAGTCGCGGGAGGGGTGGAGAGACCCAGTACTTC.

The J gene is TRBJ2-2, the V gene TRBV7-8; D is undetermined. Germline assignment: CDR1 SGHVS and CDR2 FQNEAQ. Trimming removed 3 bases from V and 0 bases from J, with 11 bases in between. CDR3 size: 16 residues. The CDR3 reads CASSLGSLTNTGELFF. In DNA form, the CDR3 reads TGTGCCAGCAGCTTGGGCAGTCTTACGAACACCGGGGAGCTGTTTTTT. The entire variable domain, with the rest obtained from reference TRBV7-8 and TRBJ2-2, is as follows: GAGVSQSPRYKVAKRGQDVALRCDPISGHVSLFWYQQALGQGPEFLTYFQNEAQLDKSGLPSDRFFAERPEGSVSTLKIQRTQQEDSAVYLCASSLGSLTNTGELFFGEGSRLTVL.

The CDR3 DNA reads TGTGCCAGCAGTTACTCCGGGGGGCTAGGCTACACCTTC. Protein sequence: CASSYSGGLGYTF. This chain uses TRBV6-2 or TRBV6-3 with TRBJ1-2, with D maybe TRBD1 (6 bases). The V and J ends lost 0 bases and 8 bases respectively, with 10 bases between them. Germline lookup yields CDR1 MNHEY and CDR2 SVGEGT. The CDR3 has 13 residues.

V gene TRBV7-3 combines with J gene TRBJ1-1; the D is unclear. Germline V gene sequence: CDR1 SGHTA, CDR2 FQGTGA. CDR3 length: 14 amino acids. Trimming removed 1 base at V and 2 bases at J, with 8 bases between. The CDR3 here is CASSLRGLNTEAFF. The CDR3 DNA sequence: TGTGCCAGCAGCTTAAGAGGCCTCAACACTGAAGCTTTCTTT.